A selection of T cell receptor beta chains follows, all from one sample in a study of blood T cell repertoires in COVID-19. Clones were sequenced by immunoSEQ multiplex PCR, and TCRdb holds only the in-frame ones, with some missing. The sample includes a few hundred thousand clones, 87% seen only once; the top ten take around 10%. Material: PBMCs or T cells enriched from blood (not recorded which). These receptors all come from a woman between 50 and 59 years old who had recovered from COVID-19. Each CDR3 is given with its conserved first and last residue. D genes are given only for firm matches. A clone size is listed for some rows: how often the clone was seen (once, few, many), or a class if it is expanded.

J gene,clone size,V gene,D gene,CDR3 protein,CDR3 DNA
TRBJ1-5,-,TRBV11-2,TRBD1,CASSPDRGRGNQPQHF,TGTGCCAGCAGCCCCGACAGGGGAAGAGGCAATCAGCCCCAGCATTTT
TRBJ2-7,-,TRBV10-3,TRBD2,CAISESRRTSGAYEQYF,TGTGCCATCAGTGAGTCGAGAAGGACTAGCGGGGCCTACGAGCAGTACTTC
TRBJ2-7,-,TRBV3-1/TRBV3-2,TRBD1,CASSQLGTGEYEQYF,TGTGCCAGCAGCCAACTCGGGACAGGTGAATACGAGCAGTACTTC
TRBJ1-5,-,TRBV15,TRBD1,CATSRTPDRGNQPQHF,TGTGCCACCAGTCGAACCCCGGACAGGGGGAATCAGCCCCAGCATTTT
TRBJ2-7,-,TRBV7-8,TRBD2,CASSRGAGTSDLSSYEQYF,TGTGCCAGCAGCAGAGGGGCCGGGACTAGCGACCTCAGCTCCTACGAGCAGTACTTC
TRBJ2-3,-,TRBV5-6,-,CASSPGATGIVGDTQYF,TGTGCCAGCAGCCCAGGGGCTACAGGGATTGTTGGAGATACGCAGTATTTT
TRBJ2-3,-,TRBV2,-,CASSRDIRTDTQYF,TGTGCCAGCAGCCGGGACATTCGCACAGATACGCAGTATTTT
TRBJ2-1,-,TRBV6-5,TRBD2,CASIRTTGGPNEQFF,TGTGCCAGCATTAGGACGACGGGGGGACCCAATGAGCAGTTCTTC
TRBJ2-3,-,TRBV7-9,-,CASSLDLVNTQYF,TGTGCCAGCAGCTTAGACCTAGTTAATACGCAGTATTTT
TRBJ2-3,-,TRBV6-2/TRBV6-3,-,CASSYRPGESTDTQYF,TGTGCCAGCAGTTACCGCCCGGGGGAAAGCACAGATACGCAGTATTTT
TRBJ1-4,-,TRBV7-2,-,CASSLASGTGNEKLFF,TGTGCCAGCAGCTTAGCTTCTGGAACGGGGAATGAAAAACTGTTTTTT
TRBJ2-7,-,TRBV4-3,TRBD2,CASSQDPAGGPSYEQYF,TGCGCCAGCAGCCAAGACCCAGCGGGGGGCCCCAGTTACGAGCAGTACTTC
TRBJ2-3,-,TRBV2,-,CASSAQRRSTDTQYF,TGTGCCAGCAGTGCCCAGCGGAGAAGCACAGATACGCAGTATTTT
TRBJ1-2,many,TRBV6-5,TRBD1,CATRTGGGFYGYTF,TGTGCCACCAGAACTGGAGGGGGCTTCTATGGCTACACCTTC
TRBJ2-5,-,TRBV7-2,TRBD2,CASSSTIAGGKETQYF,TGTGCCAGCAGCTCTACCATCGCGGGGGGGAAAGAGACCCAGTACTTC
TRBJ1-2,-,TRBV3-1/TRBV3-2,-,CASSQEPGLIYGYTF,TGTGCCAGCAGCCAAGAGCCGGGACTGATTTATGGCTACACCTTC
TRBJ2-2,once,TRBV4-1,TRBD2,CASSGGWPGELFF,TGCGCCAGTAGCGGGGGGTGGCCCGGGGAGCTGTTTTTT
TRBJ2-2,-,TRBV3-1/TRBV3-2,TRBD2,CASSPVLLAGGNTGELFF,TGTGCCAGCAGCCCCGTTTTATTAGCGGGGGGCAACACCGGGGAGCTGTTTTTT
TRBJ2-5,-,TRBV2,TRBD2,CASTYSGGAQETQYF,TGTGCCAGCACCTATAGCGGGGGAGCCCAAGAGACCCAGTACTTC
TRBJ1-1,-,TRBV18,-,CASSQTVNTEAFF,TGTGCCAGCTCACAGACAGTGAACACTGAAGCTTTCTTT
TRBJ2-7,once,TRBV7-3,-,CASSLQGGSYEQYF,TGTGCCAGCAGCTTGCAGGGAGGCTCCTACGAGCAGTACTTC
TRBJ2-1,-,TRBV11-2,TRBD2,CASSPPAGSSGRNEQFF,TGTGCCAGCAGCCCGCCGGCAGGGAGTAGCGGGCGTAATGAGCAGTTCTTC
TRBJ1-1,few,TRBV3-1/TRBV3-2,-,CASSQEKWAANTEAFF,TGTGCCAGCAGCCAAGAGAAGTGGGCAGCGAACACTGAAGCTTTCTTT
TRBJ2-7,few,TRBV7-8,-,CASSSSSYEQYF,TGTGCCAGCAGCTCTAGCTCCTACGAGCAGTACTTC
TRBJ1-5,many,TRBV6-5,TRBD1,CASRTGQGRKQPQHF,TGTGCCAGCAGGACCGGACAGGGGAGAAAGCAGCCCCAGCATTTT
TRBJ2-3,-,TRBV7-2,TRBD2,CASSSPGTSGGADTQYF,TGTGCCAGCAGCTCCCCCGGGACTAGCGGGGGAGCAGATACGCAGTATTTT
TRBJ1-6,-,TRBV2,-,CASSEQDFRKGSPLHF,TGTGCCAGCAGTGAACAGGACTTTAGAAAGGGTTCACCCCTCCACTTT
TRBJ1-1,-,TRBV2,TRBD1,CASSDDRGRGTEAFF,TGTGCCAGCAGTGATGACAGGGGGCGAGGGACTGAAGCTTTCTTT
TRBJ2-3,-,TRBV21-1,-,CASSKGPVGQSSRESTDTQYF,TGTGCCAGCAGCAAAGGACCGGTGGGGCAGAGCAGCAGAGAAAGCACAGATACGCAGTATTTT
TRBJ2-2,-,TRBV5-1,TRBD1,CASSPGQGAPGELFF,TGCGCCAGCAGCCCGGGACAGGGGGCCCCCGGGGAGCTGTTTTTT
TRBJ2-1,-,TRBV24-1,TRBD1,CATSDLVRPGTGGIYYNEQFF,TGTGCCACCAGTGATTTGGTCAGACCCGGGACAGGGGGCATCTACTACAATGAGCAGTTCTTC
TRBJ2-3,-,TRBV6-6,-,CASSRIQGTDTQYF,TGTGCCAGCAGCCGTATTCAGGGAACAGATACGCAGTATTTT
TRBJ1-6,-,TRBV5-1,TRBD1,CASSRTGTGWEPLHF,TGCGCCAGCAGCAGAACCGGGACAGGGTGGGAACCCCTCCACTTT
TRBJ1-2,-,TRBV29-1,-,CSAGSGAGNYGYTF,TGCAGCGCAGGGAGTGGAGCTGGGAACTATGGCTACACCTTC
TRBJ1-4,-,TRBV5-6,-,CASSFRGRNEKLFF,TGTGCCAGCAGCTTTCGAGGTCGGAATGAAAAACTGTTTTTT
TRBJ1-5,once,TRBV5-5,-,CASSLGVVGQPQHF,TGTGCCAGCAGCCTCGGGGTAGTAGGACAGCCCCAGCATTTT
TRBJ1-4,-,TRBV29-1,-,CSVQSTNEKLFF,TGCAGCGTTCAGTCAACTAATGAAAAACTGTTTTTT
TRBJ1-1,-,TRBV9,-,CASSPRTEAFF,TGTGCCAGCAGCCCCCGGACTGAAGCTTTCTTT
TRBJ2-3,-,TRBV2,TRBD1,CAGNRDRITDTQYF,TGTGCCGGAAACCGGGACAGAATCACAGATACGCAGTATTTT
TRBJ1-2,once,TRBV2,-,CASTDSENYGYTF,TGTGCCAGCACTGACAGCGAGAACTATGGCTACACCTTC
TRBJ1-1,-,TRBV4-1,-,CASSHEAEGTEAFF,TGCGCCAGCAGCCATGAGGCTGAGGGCACTGAAGCTTTCTTT
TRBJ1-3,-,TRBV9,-,CASSVAEGLSGNTIYF,TGTGCCAGCAGCGTAGCTGAGGGACTCTCTGGAAACACCATATATTTT
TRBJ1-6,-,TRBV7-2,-,CASSLVAVTSSPLHF,TGTGCCAGCAGCTTAGTCGCGGTTACGAGTTCACCCCTCCACTTT
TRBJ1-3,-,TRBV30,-,CAWSQGWSGNTIYF,TGTGCCTGGAGTCAGGGGTGGTCTGGAAACACCATATATTTT
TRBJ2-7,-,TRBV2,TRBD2,CASRMGGNYEQYF,TGTGCCAGCAGAATGGGGGGGAATTACGAGCAGTACTTC
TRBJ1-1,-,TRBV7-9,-,CASSLEAGAEAFF,TGTGCCAGCAGCTTAGAGGCGGGGGCTGAAGCTTTCTTT
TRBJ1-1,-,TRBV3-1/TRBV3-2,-,CASSQLVNTEAFF,TGTGCCAGCAGCCAACTAGTGAACACTGAAGCTTTCTTT
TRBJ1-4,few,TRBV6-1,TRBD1,CASSETGTGNEKLFF,TGTGCCAGCAGTGAAACCGGGACAGGGAATGAAAAACTGTTTTTT
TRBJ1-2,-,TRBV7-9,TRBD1,CASSPLPGQGKNGYTF,TGTGCCAGCAGCCCCTTACCGGGACAGGGGAAGAATGGCTACACCTTC
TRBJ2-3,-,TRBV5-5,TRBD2,CASSVSFSGGTDTQYF,TGTGCCAGCAGCGTATCATTCAGCGGGGGCACAGATACGCAGTATTTT
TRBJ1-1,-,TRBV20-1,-,CSARETIEAFF,TGCAGTGCTAGAGAGACAATTGAAGCTTTCTTT
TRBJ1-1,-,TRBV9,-,CASSVEAGRAFF,TGTGCCAGCAGCGTAGAGGCAGGGCGGGCTTTCTTT
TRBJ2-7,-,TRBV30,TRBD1,CAWGTGGRYEQYF,TGTGCCTGGGGGACAGGCGGACGCTACGAGCAGTACTTC
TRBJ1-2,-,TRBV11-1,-,CASSLLPHKYGYTF,TGTGCCAGCAGCTTACTTCCTCACAAATATGGCTACACCTTC